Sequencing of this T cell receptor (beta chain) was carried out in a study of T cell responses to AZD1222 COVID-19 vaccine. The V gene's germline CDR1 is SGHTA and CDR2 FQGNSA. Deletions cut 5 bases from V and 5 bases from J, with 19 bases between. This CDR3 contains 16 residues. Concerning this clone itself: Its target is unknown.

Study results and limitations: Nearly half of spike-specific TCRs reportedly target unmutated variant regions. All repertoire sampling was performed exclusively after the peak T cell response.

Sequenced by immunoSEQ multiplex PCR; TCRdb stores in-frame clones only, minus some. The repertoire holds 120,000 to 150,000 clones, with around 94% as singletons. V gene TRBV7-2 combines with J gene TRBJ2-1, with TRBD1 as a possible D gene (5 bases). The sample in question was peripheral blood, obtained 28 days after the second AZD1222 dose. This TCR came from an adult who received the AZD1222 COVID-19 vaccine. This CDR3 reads CASSRSDWGRNNEQFF. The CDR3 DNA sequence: TGTGCCAGCAGCCGTTCTGACTGGGGCCGAAACAATGAGCAGTTCTTC.